This T cell receptor (beta chain) comes out of a study of blood T cell repertoires in COVID-19. Background on the study: The samples span acute and convalescent COVID-19 from the United States, Italy and Spain.

This clone was found once. The germline V gene has CDR1 KGHDR and CDR2 SFDVKD. CDR3 size: 14 residues. Between the trimmed V and J ends, which lost 4 bases and 5 bases, there was a span of 11 bases. Original processing notes: Amplifying reference gene primers gave estimates of nucleated cell counts. Some clones are missing from TCRdb's copy, which holds only in-frame ones; the method was immunoSEQ multiplex PCR. The V and J calls and clone size come from that table; D and trimming were worked out from the DNA. The sample yields some 50,000 clones, around 86% seen once. V usage is TRBV24-1 and J usage is TRBJ2-1; D is perhaps TRBD2 (6 bases). The sample was peripheral blood. The origin of this receptor is a human donor in a cohort sampled during active COVID-19. The CDR3 loop reads CATSEGGSNNEQFF. The CDR3 nucleotides are TGTGCCACCAGTGAAGGAGGGAGCAACAATGAGCAGTTCTTC.